Listed below are T cell receptor beta chains from one sample, sequenced in a study of PD-1 blockade in mismatch repair-deficient tumors. The protocol was immunoSEQ multiplex PCR, while the TCRdb copy is restricted to in-frame clones and leaves out a portion. There are roughly 45,000 clones in the sample; over 75% occur only once, and around 3.5% lies in the top ten. Material: PBMCs, obtained before pembrolizumab treatment. All receptors come from an adult with mismatch repair-deficient cancer. The CDR3 runs from the conserved cysteine through the conserved F or W.

v_gene	j_gene	CDR3aa
TRBV19	TRBJ2-7	CASSISGQDEQYF
TRBV19	TRBJ1-2	CASSTTTSTQRQPYGYTF
TRBV19	TRBJ2-2	CASSINGAANTGELFF
TRBV18	TRBJ2-7	CASSPSTGTLTYEQYF
TRBV11-2	TRBJ1-2	CASSFSSRASGNYGYTF
TRBV19	TRBJ2-2	CASSTGTGSTGELFF
TRBV20-1	TRBJ1-3	CSAIRGNTIYF
TRBV5-6	TRBJ1-2	CASSLSGTGYGYTF
TRBV18	TRBJ1-3	CASSPVGVDSGNTIYF
TRBV5-6	TRBJ2-7	CASSPFTSGSGAEQYF